This T cell receptor (beta chain) came from a study of blood T cell repertoires in COVID-19. Study overall: Nucleic acid was either cDNA or gDNA, and it came from T cells, B-cell-depleted T cells, or PBMCs.

The ends were cut back, 2 bases at V and 3 bases at J, with 17 bases in the middle. CDR3 length equals 16 residues. The germline V gene encodes CDR1 SNHLY and CDR2 FYNNEI. Categorization into cohorts depended on clinical history that participants reported. The repertoire was sequenced with immunoSEQ multiplex PCR; TCRdb's copy has only in-frame clones and lacks some. The data contain hundreds of thousands of clones, almost 90% of them singletons. Sequencing was done on a sample of PBMCs or T cells enriched from blood (not recorded which). The chain carries TRBV2 and TRBJ2-7; tentatively, D is TRBD1 (6 bases). The TCR was taken from a woman between 18 and 30 years old with acute COVID-19. CDR3 coding DNA: TGTGCCAGCAGTGAACCCTACAGGGACGGGGACTACGAGCAGTACTTC. Protein sequence: CASSEPYRDGDYEQYF.